Below are 8 T cell receptor beta chains sequenced from a single sample in a study of shared clonotypes between healthy human individuals. Sequencing used immunoSEQ multiplex PCR; TCRdb keeps in-frame clones, though not all of them. The sample holds 2,500,000 or so clones, more than 85% seen once. Sequences were obtained from naive CD4+ T cells from PBMCs. This sample's subset: CD45RA+ positively selected. Receptor source: a man aged 18 to 30 in good health. Some clones in this sample may be carry-over from other donors' samples.

CDR3 sequence reads: CASSVQGGETQYF. DNA of the CDR3: TGCGCCAGCAGCGTACAGGGAGGGGAGACCCAGTACTTC. The rearrangement uses TRBV5-1 and TRBJ2-5; possibly TRBD2 for D (7 bases). The germline V and J ends were trimmed by 4 bases and 5 bases, with 12 bases remaining between them. Germline values: CDR1 SGHRS, CDR2 YFSETQ. CDR3 length: 13 amino acids.

The chain recombines TRBV15 with TRBJ2-1; a possible D gene is TRBD1 (5 bases). Trimming left V 0 bases short and J 6 bases short, with 18 bases between. The CDR3 is made up of 17 amino acids. Germline CDR1 and CDR2: LNHNV and YYDKDF (reference sequence). Here the CDR3 reads CATSRDRTGRVSNEQFF. The CDR3, as DNA: TGTGCCACCAGCAGAGATAGGACCGGCAGGGTTTCCAATGAGCAGTTCTTC. Drawing the rest from reference TRBV15 and TRBJ2-1, the complete variable domain is DAMVIQNPRYQVTQFGKPVTLSCSQTLNHNVMYWYQQKSSQAPKLLFHYYDKDFNNEADTPDNFQSRRPNTSFCFLDIRSPGLGDTAMYLCATSRDRTGRVSNEQFFGPGTRLTVL.

The chain joins TRBV11-2 to TRBJ2-2; TRBD1 might be the D (6 bases). In germline, CDR1 is SGHAT, CDR2 FQNNGV. Deletions cut 4 bases from V and 0 bases from J, with 18 bases between. The length of the CDR3 is 18 residues. The CDR3 here is CASSSNYDRPTNTGELFF. As DNA, the CDR3 is TGTGCCAGCAGCTCCAATTATGACAGGCCAACGAACACCGGGGAGCTGTTTTTT.

This clone was seen a few times. This chain joins TRBV18 and TRBJ1-4; no clear D gene. V was trimmed by 1 base and J by 2 bases, leaving 14 bases between them. This CDR3 comprises 17 residues. CDR1 is KGHSH, CDR2 LQKENI, per germline. The CDR3 DNA sequence: TGTGCCAGCTCACCACTCGGAGCAGGTGGGACTAATGAAAAACTGTTTTTT. It specifies CASSPLGAGGTNEKLFF.

The gene calls are TRBV10-3 and TRBJ2-2; no clear D gene. The CDR3 is made up of 13 amino acids. CDR1 is ENHRY and CDR2 is SYGVKD in the germline V gene. V dropped 11 bases and J dropped 6 bases, with 16 bases sitting between them. In DNA, the CDR3 is TGTGCCGTCACCAACCCCGTCGCCGGGGAGCTGTTTTTT. Its translation: CAVTNPVAGELFF.

This clone was picked up one time. This sequence joins TRBV29-1 and TRBJ1-2; no definite D call. There are 13 residues in the CDR3. Germline CDR1 is SQVTM and CDR2 is ANQGSEA. V was clipped by 2 bases and J by 4 bases, with 11 bases between them. The CDR3: CSVERYQLYGYTF. DNA for the CDR3: TGCAGCGTTGAACGGTATCAGCTCTATGGCTACACCTTC.

As for this clone: This same CDR3 is encoded by further DNA sequences in the sample. The rearrangement links TRBV11-3 to TRBJ2-2, with D tentatively TRBD2 (5 bases). The CDR3 extends over 14 amino acids. The germline V gene has CDR1 SGHNT and CDR2 YENEEA. The V gene lost 1 base and the J gene lost 5 bases, with 8 bases spanning the gap. Written as DNA, the CDR3 is TGTGCCAGCAGCTTAGCCCGGGGAACCGGGGAGCTGTTTTTT. This sequence encodes CASSLARGTGELFF.

The CDR3 DNA is TGTGCCACCAGTAACGTGGGGGACACGAACACCGGGGAGCTGTTTTTT. This encodes CATSNVGDTNTGELFF. The chain has TRBV15 and TRBJ2-2, with D perhaps TRBD1 (6 bases). There are 16 residues in the CDR3. The germline V gene has CDR1 LNHNV and CDR2 YYDKDF (reference sequence). V gave up 6 bases and J gave up 0 bases, with 14 bases separating them.